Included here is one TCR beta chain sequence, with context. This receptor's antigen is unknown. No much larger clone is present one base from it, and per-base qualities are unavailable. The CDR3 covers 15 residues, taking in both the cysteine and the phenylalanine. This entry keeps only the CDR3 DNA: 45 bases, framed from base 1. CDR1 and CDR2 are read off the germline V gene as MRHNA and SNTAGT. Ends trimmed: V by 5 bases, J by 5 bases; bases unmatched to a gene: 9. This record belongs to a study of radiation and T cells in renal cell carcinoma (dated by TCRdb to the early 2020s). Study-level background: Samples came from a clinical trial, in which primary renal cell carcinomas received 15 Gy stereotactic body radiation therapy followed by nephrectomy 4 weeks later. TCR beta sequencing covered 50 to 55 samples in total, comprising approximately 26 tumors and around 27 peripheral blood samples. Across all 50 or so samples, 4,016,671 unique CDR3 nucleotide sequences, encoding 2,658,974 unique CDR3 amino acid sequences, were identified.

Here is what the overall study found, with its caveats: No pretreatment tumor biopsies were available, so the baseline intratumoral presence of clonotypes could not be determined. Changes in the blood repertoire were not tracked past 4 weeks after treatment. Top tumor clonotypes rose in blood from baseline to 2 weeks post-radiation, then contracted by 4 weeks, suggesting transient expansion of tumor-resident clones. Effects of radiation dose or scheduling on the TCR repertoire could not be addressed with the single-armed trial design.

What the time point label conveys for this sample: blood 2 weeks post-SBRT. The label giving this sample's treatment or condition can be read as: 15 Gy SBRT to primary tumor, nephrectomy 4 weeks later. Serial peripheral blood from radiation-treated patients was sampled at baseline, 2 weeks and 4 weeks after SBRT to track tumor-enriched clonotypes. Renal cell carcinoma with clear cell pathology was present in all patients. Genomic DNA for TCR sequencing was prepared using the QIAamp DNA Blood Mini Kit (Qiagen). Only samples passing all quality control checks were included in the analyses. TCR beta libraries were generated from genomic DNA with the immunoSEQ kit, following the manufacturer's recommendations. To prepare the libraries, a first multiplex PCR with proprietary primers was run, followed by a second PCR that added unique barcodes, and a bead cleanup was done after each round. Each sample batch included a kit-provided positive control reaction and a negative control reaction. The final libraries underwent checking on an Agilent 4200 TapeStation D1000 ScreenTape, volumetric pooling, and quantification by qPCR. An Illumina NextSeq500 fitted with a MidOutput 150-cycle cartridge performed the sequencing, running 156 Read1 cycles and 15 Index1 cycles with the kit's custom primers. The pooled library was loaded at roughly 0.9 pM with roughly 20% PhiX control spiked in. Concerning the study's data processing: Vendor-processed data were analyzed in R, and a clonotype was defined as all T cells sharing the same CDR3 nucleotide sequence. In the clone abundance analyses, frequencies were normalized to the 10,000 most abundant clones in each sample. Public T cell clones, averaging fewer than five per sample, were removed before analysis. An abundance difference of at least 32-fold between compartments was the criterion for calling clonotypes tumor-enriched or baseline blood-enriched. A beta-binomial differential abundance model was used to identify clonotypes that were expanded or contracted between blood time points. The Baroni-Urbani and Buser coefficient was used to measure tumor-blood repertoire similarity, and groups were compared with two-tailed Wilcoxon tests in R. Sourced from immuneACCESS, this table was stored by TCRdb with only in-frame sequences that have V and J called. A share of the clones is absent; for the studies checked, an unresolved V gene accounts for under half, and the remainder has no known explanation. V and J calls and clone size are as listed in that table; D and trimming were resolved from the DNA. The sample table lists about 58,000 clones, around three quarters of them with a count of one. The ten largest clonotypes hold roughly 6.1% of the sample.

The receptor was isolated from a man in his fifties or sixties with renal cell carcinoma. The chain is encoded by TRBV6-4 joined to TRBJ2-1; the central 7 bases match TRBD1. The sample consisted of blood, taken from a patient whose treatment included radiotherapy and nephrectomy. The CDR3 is CASSSDRNPNNEQFF. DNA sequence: TGTGCCAGCAGTTCGGACAGGAACCCAAACAATGAGCAGTTCTTC.